The 26 T cell receptor beta chains below all came from one sample that was sequenced in a study of shared clonotypes between healthy human individuals (dated by TCRdb to 2018 to 2021). Library preparation employed the immunoSEQ multiplex PCR assay. TCRdb stores this immuneACCESS table with in-frame sequences only. Part of the clones is absent; in the studies checked, under half of the shortfall reflects unresolved V genes, and no reason is known for the rest. The sample table records roughly 1.5 million clones; 98% of these occur just once. The leading ten clones occupy about 0.42% of the sample. Sample: naive CD4+ T cells sorted from blood. This sample's cell subset or site label indicates: CD45RA+ positively selected. Receptors were obtained from a man aged 30 to 45 in good health.

The genes are TRBV28 and TRBJ1-1; D possibly corresponds to TRBD1 (5 bases). This CDR3 has 18 residues. V was shortened by 2 bases and J by 3 bases, with 22 bases between the two germline ends. Looked up from germline, CDR1 is MDHEN and CDR2 is SYDVKM. CDR3 in amino acids: CASSLTPGGRRTDTEAFF. CDR3 sequence (DNA): TGTGCCAGCAGTTTAACCCCGGGGGGAAGACGGACTGACACTGAAGCTTTCTTT.

The chain uses TRBV15 and TRBJ2-1; 13 positions agree with TRBD2. V gave up 4 bases and J gave up 4 bases; unmatched junction bases: 7. The CDR3 is made up of 17 amino acids. Germline V gene data show CDR1 as LNHNV and CDR2 as YYDKDF (reference sequence). The CDR3, as DNA: TGTGCCACCAGCATCACCCCGGGACTAGCGGGATACAATGAGCAGTTCTTC. Amino acids: CATSITPGLAGYNEQFF.

This chain uses TRBV9 with TRBJ2-7; 7 bases map to TRBD2. Germline V gene lookup returns CDR1 SGDLS and CDR2 YYNGEE. This CDR3 comprises 15 residues. The ends lost 0 bases at V and 3 bases at J; junction bases unmatched: 6. CDR3 region: CASSVAREPGYEQYF. The DNA of the CDR3 is TGTGCCAGCAGCGTAGCGCGGGAGCCGGGCTACGAGCAGTACTTC.

This clone was detected once. The chain joins TRBV13 to TRBJ2-1; 13 nucleotides agree with TRBD2. With V trimmed by 5 bases and J by 9 bases, 7 bases remained unmatched. Germline V gives CDR1 PRHDT, CDR2 FYEKMQ (reference sequence). The CDR3 is 15 amino acids. As DNA, the CDR3 is TGTGCCAGCAGCCTCCGGACTAGCGGGAGAGTTGAGCAGTTCTTC. Translated, it gives CASSLRTSGRVEQFF.

The chain uses TRBV6-1 and TRBJ2-3; 7 bases are shared with TRBD1. V shed 6 bases, J shed 4 bases, and the junction held 4 bases outside the gene matches. The length of the CDR3 is 13 residues. Germline V gene data show CDR1 as MNHNS and CDR2 as SASEGT. CDR3 sequence: CASRITGADTQYF. CDR3 coding DNA: TGTGCCAGCAGGATTACAGGGGCAGATACGCAGTATTTT.

V gene TRBV9 combines with J gene TRBJ2-1; D uncertain. Trimming stripped 2 bases from V and 4 bases from J, with 13 bases between. Germline CDR1 and CDR2: SGDLS and YYNGEE. This CDR3 is 15 amino acids long. The CDR3 here is CASSVDVRIYNEQFF. The DNA for the CDR3 is TGTGCCAGCAGCGTCGACGTTCGGATATACAATGAGCAGTTCTTC.

This clone was seen a single time. The genes are TRBV15 and TRBJ2-1; D might be TRBD2 (5 bases). Germline V gene data show CDR1 as LNHNV and CDR2 as YYDKDF (reference sequence). The CDR3 has 14 residues. V lost 0 bases and J 5 bases, leaving 8 bases between the germline ends. CDR3: CATSRERRNNEQFF. In nucleotides, the CDR3 is TGTGCCACCAGCAGAGAGCGGAGGAACAATGAGCAGTTCTTC.

The chain joins TRBV11-2 to TRBJ2-7; maybe TRBD1 (6 bases). The germline V gene has CDR1 SGHAT and CDR2 FQNNGV. V lost 2 bases and J 7 bases, leaving 12 bases between the germline ends. The length of the CDR3 is 13 residues. This CDR3 is CASSLSRQGEQYF. In DNA form, the CDR3 reads TGTGCCAGCAGCTTATCGCGGCAGGGGGAGCAGTACTTC.

The chain links TRBV19 to TRBJ2-1; the match to TRBD2 covers 13 bases. Per germline, CDR1 LNHDA and CDR2 SQIVND (reference sequence). The J segment lost 6 bases and the V segment lost 5 bases, leaving 7 bases of the junction unmatched. The CDR3 is 16 residues long. CDR3 amino acids: CASSRGLAGVVNEQFF. The CDR3 region has the DNA TGTGCCAGTAGTCGAGGACTAGCGGGAGTGGTCAATGAGCAGTTCTTC.

This clone was counted a single time. This chain uses TRBV2 with TRBJ1-1, with D maybe TRBD1 (5 bases). The CDR3 consists of 14 residues. Per the germline V gene, CDR1 is SNHLY and CDR2 is FYNNEI. V lost 8 bases and J 5 bases, leaving 18 bases between the germline ends. The CDR3 bases are TGTGCCAGCGGATTGAGAGCGGGGCGGACTGAAGCTTTCTTT. It is translated as CASGLRAGRTEAFF.

Note on this clone: Other DNA sequences in this sample translate to the same CDR3. V usage is TRBV29-1 and J usage is TRBJ2-7; D might be TRBD2 (6 bases). Trimming took 6 bases from V and 2 from J, leaving 14 bases between them. The CDR3 runs 13 residues. Germline CDR1 reads SQVTM; CDR2 reads ANQGSEA. The DNA of the CDR3 is TGCAGCGTAACCGGGACGGGGGCCTACGAGCAGTACTTC. Protein product: CSVTGTGAYEQYF.

The chain uses TRBV20-1 and TRBJ2-1; D gene uncertain. From germline, CDR1 is DFQATT and CDR2 SNEGSKA (reference sequence). V gave up 3 bases and J gave up 10 bases, with 7 bases separating them. The CDR3 runs to 10 residues. CDR3 bases: TGCAGTGCTAGGTCGCTAGAGCAGTTCTTC. This translates into CSARSLEQFF.

The gene calls are TRBV5-6 and TRBJ2-7, with a tentative D call TRBD1 (6 bases). The length of the CDR3 is 14 residues. The V gene lost 5 bases and the J gene lost 2 bases, with 14 bases spanning the gap. Germline CDR1 is SGHDT and CDR2 is YYEEEE. The CDR3 region is CASSKLQGTYEQYF. CDR3 sequence (DNA): TGTGCCAGCAGTAAATTACAGGGAACCTACGAGCAGTACTTC. The full variable domain, with the rest looked up from reference TRBV5-6 and TRBJ2-7, is DAGVTQSPTHLIKTRGQQVTLRCSPKSGHDTVSWYQQALGQGPQFIFQYYEEEERQRGNFPDRFSGHQFPNYSSELNVNALLLGDSALYLCASSKLQGTYEQYFGPGTRLTVT.

This chain connects TRBV11-2 to TRBJ2-1, with 8 bases aligning to TRBD2. Unmatched junction bases numbered 9, after V lost 1 base and J lost 7 bases. The germline V gene has CDR1 SGHAT and CDR2 FQNNGV. The CDR3 has 16 amino acids. The CDR3 DNA follows: TGTGCCAGCAGCTTAGTATCAGCGGGAGTCTCGAATGAGCAGTTCTTC. This encodes CASSLVSAGVSNEQFF.

The chain joins TRBV7-9 to TRBJ1-1; possible D gene TRBD1, 5 bases. The CDR3 is 14 amino acids. V dropped 1 base and J dropped 3 bases, with 9 bases sitting between them. Germline V gene lookup returns CDR1 SEHNR and CDR2 FQNEAQ (reference sequence). This chain's CDR3 is CASSLVEGYTEAFF. CDR3 in DNA: TGTGCCAGCAGCTTAGTAGAGGGGTACACTGAAGCTTTCTTT.

This rearrangement joins TRBV28 to TRBJ1-1; D is possibly TRBD1 (6 bases). Germline V gene lookup returns CDR1 MDHEN and CDR2 SYDVKM. CDR3 length: 16 residues. V lost 5 bases to trimming and J lost 5 bases, with 21 bases between them. The DNA for the CDR3 is TGTGCCAGCAGTACACTAAAAATACAGGGTAGGACTGAAGCTTTCTTT. This encodes CASSTLKIQGRTEAFF.

The V gene is TRBV2, the J gene TRBJ2-7; D gene uncertain. Per the germline V gene, CDR1 is SNHLY and CDR2 is FYNNEI. V lost 3 bases and J lost 2, with 14 bases in between. The length of the CDR3 is 15 residues. Here the CDR3 DNA reads TGTGCCAGCAGTGAGGGATTGACGGTGCCCTACGAGCAGTACTTC. Its translation is CASSEGLTVPYEQYF. Full variable domain (remainder filled in from reference TRBV2 and TRBJ2-7): EPEVTQTPSHQVTQMGQEVILRCVPISNHLYFYWYRQILGQKVEFLVSFYNNEISEKSEIFDDQFSVERPDGSNFTLKIRSTKLEDSAMYFCASSEGLTVPYEQYFGPGTRLTVT.

The rearrangement links TRBV2 to TRBJ2-1, with 8 positions matching TRBD2. The CDR3 totals 16 residues. V was clipped by 5 bases and J by 1 base; unmatched bases: 7. CDR1 is SNHLY and CDR2 is FYNNEI in the germline V gene. DNA of the CDR3: TGTGCCAGCAGTCCGAGCGGGAGCCCTTCCTACAATGAGCAGTTCTTC. Protein: CASSPSGSPSYNEQFF.

In DNA, the CDR3 is TGTGCCAGCAGTGGGGCTAGCGGGAGTTGGGGTGGCGAGCAGTACTTC. Translated, it gives CASSGASGSWGGEQYF. This chain connects TRBV25-1 to TRBJ2-7; TRBD2 aligns across 10 bases. Germline V gene lookup returns CDR1 MGHDK and CDR2 SYGVNS. CDR3 length: 16 residues. V dropped 4 bases and J dropped 6; count of bases not matched to a gene: 12.

Turning to this clone: Other DNA sequences from this sample encode an identical CDR3 as well. The chain carries TRBV5-5 and TRBJ1-5; the D gene is possibly TRBD1 (5 bases). V lost 4 bases, J lost 1 base, and 9 bases lay in between. The germline CDR1 and CDR2 sequences are SGHKS and YYEKEE (reference sequence). The CDR3 has 14 residues. CDR3 in amino acids: CASSPQGSNQPQHF. CDR3 DNA: TGTGCCAGCAGCCCCCAGGGAAGCAATCAGCCCCAGCATTTT.

This clone was detected only once. This chain connects TRBV29-1 to TRBJ2-3; D is possibly TRBD1 (5 bases). The V gene's germline CDR1 is SQVTM and CDR2 ANQGSEA. The CDR3 consists of 13 residues. Trimming pared 7 bases from V and 4 bases from J, leaving 15 bases between. The CDR3 is CSASSGWADTQYF. In DNA form, the CDR3 reads TGCAGCGCGTCGTCAGGGTGGGCAGATACGCAGTATTTT.

This clone appeared a single time. This chain connects TRBV15 to TRBJ2-3, with TRBD1 identical over 10 bases. Germline loops: CDR1 LNHNV, CDR2 YYDKDF (reference sequence). The CDR3 is 15 amino acids. J lost 4 bases, V lost 3 bases, and 4 bases had no gene match. The CDR3 reads CATSSAGTGADTQYF. CDR3 DNA: TGTGCCACCAGCAGCGCCGGGACAGGGGCAGATACGCAGTATTTT.

The chain couples TRBV7-2 to TRBJ2-1; possibly TRBD1 or TRBD2 for D (5 bases each). V shed 2 bases and J shed 8 bases, with 10 bases lying between them. The CDR3 spans 13 residues. Germline assignment: CDR1 SGHTA and CDR2 FQGNSA. The CDR3 loop is CASSLRRGDEQFF. The CDR3 bases are TGTGCCAGCAGCTTAAGAAGGGGAGATGAGCAGTTCTTC.

The chain combines TRBV9 with TRBJ2-3; D may be TRBD1 or TRBD2 (5 bases each). Germline CDR1 is SGDLS and CDR2 is YYNGEE. This CDR3 has 16 amino acids. The ends were cut back, 3 bases at V and 4 bases at J, with 18 bases in the middle. The CDR3 spells CASSAGGGQGADTQYF. CDR3 DNA sequence: TGTGCCAGCAGCGCTGGAGGTGGACAAGGTGCAGATACGCAGTATTTT.

The rearrangement uses TRBV9 and TRBJ1-3; D not certain. Germline assignment: CDR1 SGDLS and CDR2 YYNGEE. This CDR3 has 14 residues. Deletions cut 2 bases from V and 4 bases from J, with 10 bases between. CDR3 nucleotide sequence: TGTGCCAGCAGCGTCGGTTCCCACGGAAACACCATATATTTT. This gives the protein CASSVGSHGNTIYF.

The genes are TRBV29-1 and TRBJ2-1; D call uncertain. The germline V gene has CDR1 SQVTM and CDR2 ANQGSEA. The CDR3 is made up of 12 amino acids. V shed 4 bases and J shed 6 bases, with 10 bases lying between them. The CDR3 region is CSVGDRLNEQFF. CDR3 coding DNA: TGCAGCGTTGGCGATCGTCTCAATGAGCAGTTCTTC.